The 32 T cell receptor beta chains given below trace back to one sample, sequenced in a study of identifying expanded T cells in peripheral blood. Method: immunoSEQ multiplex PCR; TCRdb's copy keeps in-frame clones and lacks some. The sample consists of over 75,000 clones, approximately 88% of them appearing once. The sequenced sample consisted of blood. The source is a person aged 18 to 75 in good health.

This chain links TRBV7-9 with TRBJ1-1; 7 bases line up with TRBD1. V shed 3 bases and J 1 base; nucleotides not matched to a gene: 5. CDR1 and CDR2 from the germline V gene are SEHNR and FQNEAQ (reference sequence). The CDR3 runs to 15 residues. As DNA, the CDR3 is TGTGCCAGCAGCTTCTCCGACAGGGAGAACACTGAAGCTTTCTTT. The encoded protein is CASSFSDRENTEAFF.

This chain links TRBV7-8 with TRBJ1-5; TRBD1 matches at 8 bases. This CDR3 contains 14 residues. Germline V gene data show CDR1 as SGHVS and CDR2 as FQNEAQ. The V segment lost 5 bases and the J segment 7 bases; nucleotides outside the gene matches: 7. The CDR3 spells CASSPDRGDQPQHF. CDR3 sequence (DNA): TGTGCCAGCAGCCCCGACAGGGGCGACCAGCCCCAGCATTTT.

The CDR3 loop is CASSPSRDRAGELFF. The CDR3 DNA sequence: TGTGCCAGCTCGCCGTCCCGGGACAGGGCCGGGGAGCTGTTTTTT. The rearrangement links TRBV18 to TRBJ2-2; TRBD1 matches 9 bases. The trim removed 6 bases at V and 6 bases at J, leaving 8 bases unmatched. Germline CDR1 KGHSH, CDR2 LQKENI. The CDR3 covers 15 residues.

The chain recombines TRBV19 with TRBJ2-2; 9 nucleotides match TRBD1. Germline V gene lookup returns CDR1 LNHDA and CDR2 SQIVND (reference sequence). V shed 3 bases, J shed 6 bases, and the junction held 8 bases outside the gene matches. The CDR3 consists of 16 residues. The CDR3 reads CASSISGTGSSGELFF. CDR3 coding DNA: TGTGCCAGTAGTATTTCCGGGACAGGGTCCTCCGGGGAGCTGTTTTTT.

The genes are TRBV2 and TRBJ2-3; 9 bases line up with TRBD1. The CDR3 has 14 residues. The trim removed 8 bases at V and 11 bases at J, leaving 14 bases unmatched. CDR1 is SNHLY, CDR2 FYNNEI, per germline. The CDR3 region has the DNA TGTGCCAGCGTAACAGGGGGCGGTACTCGGGGGCAGTATTTT. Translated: CASVTGGGTRGQYF.

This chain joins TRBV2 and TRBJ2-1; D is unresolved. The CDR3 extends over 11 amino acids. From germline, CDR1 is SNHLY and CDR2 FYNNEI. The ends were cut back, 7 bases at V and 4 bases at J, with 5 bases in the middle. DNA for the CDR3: TGTGCCAGCACGGCGTACAATGAGCAGTTCTTC. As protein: CASTAYNEQFF.

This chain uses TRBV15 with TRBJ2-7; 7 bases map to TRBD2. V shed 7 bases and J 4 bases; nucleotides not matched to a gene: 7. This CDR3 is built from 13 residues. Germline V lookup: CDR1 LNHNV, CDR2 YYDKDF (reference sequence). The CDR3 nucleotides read TGTGCCACCACCAGGGAGGGGTCGTACGAGCAGTACTTC. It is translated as CATTREGSYEQYF.

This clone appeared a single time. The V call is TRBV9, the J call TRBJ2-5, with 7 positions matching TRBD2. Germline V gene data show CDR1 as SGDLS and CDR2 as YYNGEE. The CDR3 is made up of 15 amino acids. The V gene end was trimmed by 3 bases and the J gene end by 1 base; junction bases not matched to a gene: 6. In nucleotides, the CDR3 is TGTGCCAGCAGCGCAATTCCTAGCGGCCAAGAGACCCAGTACTTC. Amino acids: CASSAIPSGQETQYF.

The CDR3 sequence: CASSPEAYEQYF. CDR3 in DNA: TGTGCCAGCAGTCCGGAAGCCTACGAGCAGTACTTC. The chain couples TRBV7-9 to TRBJ2-7; D gene uncertain. Germline CDR1 SEHNR, CDR2 FQNEAQ (reference sequence). The ends were cut back, 6 bases at V and 2 bases at J, with 8 bases in the middle. CDR3 length equals 12 residues.

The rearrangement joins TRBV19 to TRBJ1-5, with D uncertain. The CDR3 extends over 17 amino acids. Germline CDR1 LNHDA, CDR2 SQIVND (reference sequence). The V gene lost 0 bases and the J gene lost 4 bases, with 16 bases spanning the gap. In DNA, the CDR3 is TGTGCCAGTAGTATAGATTCATACGCCGCGAGGAATCAGCCCCAGCATTTT. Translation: CASSIDSYAARNQPQHF.

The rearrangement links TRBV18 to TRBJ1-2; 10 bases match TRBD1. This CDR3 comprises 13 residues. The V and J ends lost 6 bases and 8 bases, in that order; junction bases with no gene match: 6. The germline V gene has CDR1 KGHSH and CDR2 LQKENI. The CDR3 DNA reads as TGTGCCAGCTCGTCAGACAGGGGGCAAGGCTACACCTTC. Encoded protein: CASSSDRGQGYTF.

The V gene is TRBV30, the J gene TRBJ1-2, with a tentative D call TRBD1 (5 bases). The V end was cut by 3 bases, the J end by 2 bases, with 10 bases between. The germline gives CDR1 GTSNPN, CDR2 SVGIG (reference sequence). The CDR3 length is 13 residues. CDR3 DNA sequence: TGTGCCTGGAGAGACAGCGTAAACTATGGCTACACCTTC. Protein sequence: CAWRDSVNYGYTF.

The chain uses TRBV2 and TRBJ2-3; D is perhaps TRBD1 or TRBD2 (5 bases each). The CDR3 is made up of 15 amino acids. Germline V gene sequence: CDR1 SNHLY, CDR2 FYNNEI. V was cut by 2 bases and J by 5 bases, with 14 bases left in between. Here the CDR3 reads CASSESQGRQDTQYF. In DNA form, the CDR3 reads TGTGCCAGCAGTGAAAGTCAGGGACGTCAAGATACGCAGTATTTT.

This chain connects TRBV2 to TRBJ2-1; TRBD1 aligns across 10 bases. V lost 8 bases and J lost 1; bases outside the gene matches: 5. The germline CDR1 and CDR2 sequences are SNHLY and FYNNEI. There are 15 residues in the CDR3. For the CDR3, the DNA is TGTGCCAGCCTGCCGGGACAGGGGTCCTACAATGAGCAGTTCTTC. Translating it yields CASLPGQGSYNEQFF.

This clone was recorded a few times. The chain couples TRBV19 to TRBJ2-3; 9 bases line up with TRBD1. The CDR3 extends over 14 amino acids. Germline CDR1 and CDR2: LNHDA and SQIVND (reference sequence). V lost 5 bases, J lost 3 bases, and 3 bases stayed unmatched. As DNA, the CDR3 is TGTGCCAGTAGTGCCGGGACAGGGACAGATACGCAGTATTTT. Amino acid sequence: CASSAGTGTDTQYF.

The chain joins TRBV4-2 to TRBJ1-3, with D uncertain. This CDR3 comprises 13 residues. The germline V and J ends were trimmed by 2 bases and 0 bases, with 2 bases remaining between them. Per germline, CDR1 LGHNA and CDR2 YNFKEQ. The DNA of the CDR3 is TGTGCCAGCAGCCAACACTCTGGAAACACCATATATTTT. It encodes CASSQHSGNTIYF.

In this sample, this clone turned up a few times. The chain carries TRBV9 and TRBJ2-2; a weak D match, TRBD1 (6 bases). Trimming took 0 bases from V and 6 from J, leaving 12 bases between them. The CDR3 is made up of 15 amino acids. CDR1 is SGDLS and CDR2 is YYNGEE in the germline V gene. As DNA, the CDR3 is TGTGCCAGCAGCGTAGCTACAGGGTGGGCCGGGGAGCTGTTTTTT. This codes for CASSVATGWAGELFF.

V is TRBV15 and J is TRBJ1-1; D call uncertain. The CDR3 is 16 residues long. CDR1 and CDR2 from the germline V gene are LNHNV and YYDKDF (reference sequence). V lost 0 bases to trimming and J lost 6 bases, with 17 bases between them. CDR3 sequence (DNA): TGTGCCACCAGCAGAGATAGCCCCCCGGCGGCTGCTGAAGCTTTCTTT. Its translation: CATSRDSPPAAAEAFF.

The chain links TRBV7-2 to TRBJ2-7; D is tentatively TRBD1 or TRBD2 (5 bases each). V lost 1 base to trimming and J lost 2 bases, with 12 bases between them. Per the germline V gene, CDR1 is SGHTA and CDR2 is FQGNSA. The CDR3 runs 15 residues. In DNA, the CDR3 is TGTGCCAGCAGCTTAGGAGGGACCGCTACCTACGAGCAGTACTTC. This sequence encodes CASSLGGTATYEQYF.

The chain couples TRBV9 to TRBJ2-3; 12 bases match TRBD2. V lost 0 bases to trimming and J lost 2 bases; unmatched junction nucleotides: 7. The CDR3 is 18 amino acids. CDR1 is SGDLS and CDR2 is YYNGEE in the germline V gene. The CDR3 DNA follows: TGTGCCAGCAGCGTAGAAGGGAGACTAGCGGGGGTCACAGATACGCAGTATTTT. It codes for CASSVEGRLAGVTDTQYF.

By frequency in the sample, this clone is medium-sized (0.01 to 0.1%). CDR3 sequence: CASSLEEGFYF. The CDR3 DNA sequence: TGTGCCAGCAGCTTAGAGGAGGGCTTTTACTTC. The chain combines TRBV7-9 with TRBJ2-5, with D possibly TRBD2 on 6 matching bases. V was pared by 1 base and J by 14 bases, with 11 bases between. From germline, CDR1 is SEHNR and CDR2 FQNEAQ (reference sequence). The CDR3 runs to 11 residues.

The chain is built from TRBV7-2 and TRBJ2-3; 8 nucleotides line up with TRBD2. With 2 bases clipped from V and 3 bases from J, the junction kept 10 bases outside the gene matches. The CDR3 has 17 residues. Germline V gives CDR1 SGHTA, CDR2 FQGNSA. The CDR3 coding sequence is TGTGCCAGCAGCTTACAGCACTTGAGCGGGAGTACAGATACGCAGTATTTT. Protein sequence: CASSLQHLSGSTDTQYF.

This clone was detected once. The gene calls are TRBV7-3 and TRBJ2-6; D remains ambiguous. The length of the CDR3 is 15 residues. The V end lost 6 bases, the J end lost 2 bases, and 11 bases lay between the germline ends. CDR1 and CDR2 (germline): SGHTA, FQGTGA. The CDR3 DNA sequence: TGTGCCAGCAGTCCTTCCAGCACTGGGGCCAACGTCCTGACTTTC. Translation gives CASSPSSTGANVLTF.

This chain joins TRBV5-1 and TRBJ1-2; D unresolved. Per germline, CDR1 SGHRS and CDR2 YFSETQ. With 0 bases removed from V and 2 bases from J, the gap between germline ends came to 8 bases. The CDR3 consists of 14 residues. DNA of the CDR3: TGCGCCAGCAGCTTGGAGGCAGGAAACTATGGCTACACCTTC. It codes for CASSLEAGNYGYTF. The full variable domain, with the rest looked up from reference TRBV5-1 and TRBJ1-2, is KAGVTQTPRYLIKTRGQQVTLSCSPISGHRSVSWYQQTPGQGLQFLFEYFSETQRNKGNFPGRFSGRQFSNSRSEMNVSTLELGDSALYLCASSLEAGNYGYTFGSGTRLTVV.

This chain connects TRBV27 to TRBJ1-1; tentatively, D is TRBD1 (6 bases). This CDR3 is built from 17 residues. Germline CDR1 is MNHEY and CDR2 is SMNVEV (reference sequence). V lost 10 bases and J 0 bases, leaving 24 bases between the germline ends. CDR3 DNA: TGTGCCACCTGGCCGGGGGGCTGGGGAACAATGAACACTGAAGCTTTCTTT. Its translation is CATWPGGWGTMNTEAFF.

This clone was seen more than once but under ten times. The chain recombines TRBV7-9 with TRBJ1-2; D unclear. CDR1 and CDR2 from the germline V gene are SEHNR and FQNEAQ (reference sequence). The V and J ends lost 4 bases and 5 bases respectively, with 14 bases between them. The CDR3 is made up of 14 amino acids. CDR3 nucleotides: TGTGCCAGCAGCTACGGACTTTCGGCATATGGCTACACCTTC. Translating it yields CASSYGLSAYGYTF.

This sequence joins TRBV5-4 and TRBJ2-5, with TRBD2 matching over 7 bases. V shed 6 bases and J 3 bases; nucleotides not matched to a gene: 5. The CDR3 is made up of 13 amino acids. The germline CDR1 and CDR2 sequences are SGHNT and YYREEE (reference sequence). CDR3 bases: TGTGCCAGCATCCCGGCGGGGGAAGAGACCCAGTACTTC. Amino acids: CASIPAGEETQYF.

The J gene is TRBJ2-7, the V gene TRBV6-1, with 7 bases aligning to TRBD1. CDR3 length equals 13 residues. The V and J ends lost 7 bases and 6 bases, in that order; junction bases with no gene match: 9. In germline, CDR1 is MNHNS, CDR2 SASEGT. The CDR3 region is CASIDDRAGEQYF. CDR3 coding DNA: TGTGCCAGCATCGATGACAGGGCTGGCGAGCAGTACTTC.

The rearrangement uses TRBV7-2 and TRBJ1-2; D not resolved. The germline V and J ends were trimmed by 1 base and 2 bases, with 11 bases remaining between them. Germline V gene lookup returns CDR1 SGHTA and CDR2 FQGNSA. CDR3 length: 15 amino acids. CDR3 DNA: TGTGCCAGCAGCTTAGAGACCGATTTGAACTATGGCTACACCTTC. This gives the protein CASSLETDLNYGYTF.

CDR3: CASSRTGEAGRGTEAFF. The CDR3 DNA sequence: TGTGCCAGCAGCCGAACAGGGGAGGCCGGGCGCGGCACTGAAGCTTTCTTT. The rearrangement joins TRBV7-3 to TRBJ1-1; 7 bases match TRBD1. Looked up from germline, CDR1 is SGHTA and CDR2 is FQGTGA. V was clipped by 5 bases and J by 4 bases; unmatched bases: 16. This CDR3 contains 17 residues.

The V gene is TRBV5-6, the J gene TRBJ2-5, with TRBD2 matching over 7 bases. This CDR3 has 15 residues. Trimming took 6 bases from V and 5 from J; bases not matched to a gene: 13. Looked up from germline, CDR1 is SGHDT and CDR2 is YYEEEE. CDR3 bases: TGTGCCAGCACCAACTGGGGAGGGACTACCGAGACCCAGTACTTC. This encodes CASTNWGGTTETQYF. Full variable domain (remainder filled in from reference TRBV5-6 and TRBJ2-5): DAGVTQSPTHLIKTRGQQVTLRCSPKSGHDTVSWYQQALGQGPQFIFQYYEEEERQRGNFPDRFSGHQFPNYSSELNVNALLLGDSALYLCASTNWGGTTETQYFGPGTRLLVL.

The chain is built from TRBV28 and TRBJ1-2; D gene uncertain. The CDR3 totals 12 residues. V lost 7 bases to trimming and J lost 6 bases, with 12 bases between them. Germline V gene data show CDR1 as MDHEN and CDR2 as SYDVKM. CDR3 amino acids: CASTTFSHGYTF. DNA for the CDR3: TGTGCCAGCACCACCTTTTCCCATGGCTACACCTTC.